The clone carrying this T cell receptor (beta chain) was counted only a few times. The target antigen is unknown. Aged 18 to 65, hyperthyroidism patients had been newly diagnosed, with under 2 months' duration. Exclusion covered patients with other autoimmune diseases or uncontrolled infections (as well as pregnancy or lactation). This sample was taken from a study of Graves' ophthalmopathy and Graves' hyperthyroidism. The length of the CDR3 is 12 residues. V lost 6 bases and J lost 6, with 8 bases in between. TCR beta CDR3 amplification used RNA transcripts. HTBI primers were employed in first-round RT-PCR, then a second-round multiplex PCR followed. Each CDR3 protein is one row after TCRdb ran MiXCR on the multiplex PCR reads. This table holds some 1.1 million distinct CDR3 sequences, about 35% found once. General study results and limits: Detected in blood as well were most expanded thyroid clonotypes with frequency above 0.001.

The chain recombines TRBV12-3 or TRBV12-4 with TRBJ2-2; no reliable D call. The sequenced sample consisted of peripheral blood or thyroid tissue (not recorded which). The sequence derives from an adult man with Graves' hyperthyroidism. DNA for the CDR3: TGTGCCAGCAGCTCCCTGGCCGGGGAGCTGTTTTTT. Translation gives CASSSLAGELFF.